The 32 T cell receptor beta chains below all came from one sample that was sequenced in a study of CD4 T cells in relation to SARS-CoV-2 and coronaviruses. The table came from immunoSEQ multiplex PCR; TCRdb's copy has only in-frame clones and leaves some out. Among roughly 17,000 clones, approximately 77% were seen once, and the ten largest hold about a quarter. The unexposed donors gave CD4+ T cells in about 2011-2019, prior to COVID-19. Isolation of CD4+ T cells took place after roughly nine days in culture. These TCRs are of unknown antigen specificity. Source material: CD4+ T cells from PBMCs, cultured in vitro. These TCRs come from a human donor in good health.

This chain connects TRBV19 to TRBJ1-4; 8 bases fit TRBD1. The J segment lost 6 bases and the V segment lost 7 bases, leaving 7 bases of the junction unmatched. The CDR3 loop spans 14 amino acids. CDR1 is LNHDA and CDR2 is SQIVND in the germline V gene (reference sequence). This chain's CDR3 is CASTKQGGDEKLFF. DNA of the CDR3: TGTGCCAGTACCAAACAGGGGGGAGATGAAAAACTGTTTTTT.

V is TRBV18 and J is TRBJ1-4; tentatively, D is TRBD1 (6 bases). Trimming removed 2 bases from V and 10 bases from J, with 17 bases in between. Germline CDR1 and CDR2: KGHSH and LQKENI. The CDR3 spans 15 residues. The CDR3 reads CASSPALGGRGKLFF. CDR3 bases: TGTGCCAGCTCACCAGCTCTGGGGGGCAGGGGAAAACTGTTTTTT.

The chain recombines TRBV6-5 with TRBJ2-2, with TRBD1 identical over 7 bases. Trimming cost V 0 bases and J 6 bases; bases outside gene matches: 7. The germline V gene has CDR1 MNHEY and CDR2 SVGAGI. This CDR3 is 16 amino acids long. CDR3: CASSYSVTGIAGELFF. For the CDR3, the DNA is TGTGCCAGCAGTTACTCGGTGACAGGGATCGCCGGGGAGCTGTTTTTT.

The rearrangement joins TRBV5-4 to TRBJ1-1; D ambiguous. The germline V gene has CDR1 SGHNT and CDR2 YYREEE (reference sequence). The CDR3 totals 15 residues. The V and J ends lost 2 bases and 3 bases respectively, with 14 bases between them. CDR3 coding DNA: TGTGCCAGCAGCTTCAAGGACTGGGCCTACACTGAAGCTTTCTTT. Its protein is CASSFKDWAYTEAFF.

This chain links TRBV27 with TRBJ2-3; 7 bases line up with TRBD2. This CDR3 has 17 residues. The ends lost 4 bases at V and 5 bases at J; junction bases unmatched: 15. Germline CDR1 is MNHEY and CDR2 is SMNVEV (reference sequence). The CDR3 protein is CASSYGRGGSLRDTQYF. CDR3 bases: TGTGCCAGCAGTTATGGCCGGGGCGGGAGTTTGAGAGATACGCAGTATTTT.

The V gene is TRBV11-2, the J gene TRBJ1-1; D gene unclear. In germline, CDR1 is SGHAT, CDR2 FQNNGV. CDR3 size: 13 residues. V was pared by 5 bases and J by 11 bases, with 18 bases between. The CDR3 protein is CASSPRVLSWAFF. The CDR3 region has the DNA TGTGCCAGCAGCCCTCGGGTCCTGTCATGGGCTTTCTTT. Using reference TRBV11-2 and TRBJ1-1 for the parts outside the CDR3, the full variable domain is EAGVAQSPRYKIIEKRQSVAFWCNPISGHATLYWYQQILGQGPKLLIQFQNNGVVDDSQLPKDRFSAERLKGVDSTLKIQPAKLEDSAVYLCASSPRVLSWAFFGQGTRLTVV.

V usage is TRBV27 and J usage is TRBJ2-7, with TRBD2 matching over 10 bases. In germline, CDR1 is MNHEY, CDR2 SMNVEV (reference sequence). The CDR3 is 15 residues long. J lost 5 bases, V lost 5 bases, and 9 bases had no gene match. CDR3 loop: CASSAITSGIHEQYF. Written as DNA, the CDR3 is TGTGCCAGCAGTGCGATAACTAGCGGGATCCACGAGCAGTACTTC.

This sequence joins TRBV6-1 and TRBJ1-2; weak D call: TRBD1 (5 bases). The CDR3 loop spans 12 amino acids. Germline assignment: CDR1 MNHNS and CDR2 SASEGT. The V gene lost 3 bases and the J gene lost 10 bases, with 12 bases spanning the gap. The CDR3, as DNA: TGTGCCAGCAGTGAGCAGGGAAACCACTACACCTTC. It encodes CASSEQGNHYTF.

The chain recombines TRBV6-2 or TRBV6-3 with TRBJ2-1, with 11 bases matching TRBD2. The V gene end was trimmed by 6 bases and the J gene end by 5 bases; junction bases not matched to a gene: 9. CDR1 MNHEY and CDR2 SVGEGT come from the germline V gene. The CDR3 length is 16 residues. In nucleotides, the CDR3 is TGTGCCAGCAGCCCTGTCGGGGGACTAGCGGACAATGAGCAGTTCTTC. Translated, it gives CASSPVGGLADNEQFF.

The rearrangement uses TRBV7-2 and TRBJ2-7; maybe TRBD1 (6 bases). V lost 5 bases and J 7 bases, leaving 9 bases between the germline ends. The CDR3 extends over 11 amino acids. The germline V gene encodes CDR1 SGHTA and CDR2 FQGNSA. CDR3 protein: CASSNTGEQYF. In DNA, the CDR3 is TGTGCCAGCAGCAACACAGGGGAGCAGTACTTC.

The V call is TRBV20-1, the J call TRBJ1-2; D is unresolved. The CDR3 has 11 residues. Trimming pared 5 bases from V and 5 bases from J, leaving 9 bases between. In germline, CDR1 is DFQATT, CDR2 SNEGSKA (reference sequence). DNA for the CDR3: TGCAGTGCTTTGTCGGGGTATGGCTACACCTTC. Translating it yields CSALSGYGYTF.

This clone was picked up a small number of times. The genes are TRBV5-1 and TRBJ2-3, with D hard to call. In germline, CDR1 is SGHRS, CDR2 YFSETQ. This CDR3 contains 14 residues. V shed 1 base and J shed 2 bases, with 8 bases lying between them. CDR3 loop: CASSLSQYTDTQYF. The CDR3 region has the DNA TGCGCCAGCAGCTTGTCTCAGTACACAGATACGCAGTATTTT.

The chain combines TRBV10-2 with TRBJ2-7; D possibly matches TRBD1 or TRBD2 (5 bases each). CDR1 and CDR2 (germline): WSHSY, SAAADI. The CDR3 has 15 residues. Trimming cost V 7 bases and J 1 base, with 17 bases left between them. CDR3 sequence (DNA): TGCGCCAGCAAACAGACCGGGACGCTTTCCTACGAGCAGTACTTC. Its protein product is CASKQTGTLSYEQYF.

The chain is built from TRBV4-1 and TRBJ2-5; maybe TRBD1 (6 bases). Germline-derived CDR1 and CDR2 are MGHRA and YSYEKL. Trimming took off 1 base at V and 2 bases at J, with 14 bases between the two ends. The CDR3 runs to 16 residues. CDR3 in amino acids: CASSQVVGASQETQYF. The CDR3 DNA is TGCGCCAGCAGCCAAGTTGTGGGGGCTAGTCAAGAGACCCAGTACTTC.

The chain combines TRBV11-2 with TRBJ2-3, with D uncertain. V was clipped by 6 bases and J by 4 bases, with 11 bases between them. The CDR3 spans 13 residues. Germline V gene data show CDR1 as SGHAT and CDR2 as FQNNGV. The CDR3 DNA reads TGTGCCAGCAGACTTCTACGGGCAGATACGCAGTATTTT. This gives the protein CASRLLRADTQYF.

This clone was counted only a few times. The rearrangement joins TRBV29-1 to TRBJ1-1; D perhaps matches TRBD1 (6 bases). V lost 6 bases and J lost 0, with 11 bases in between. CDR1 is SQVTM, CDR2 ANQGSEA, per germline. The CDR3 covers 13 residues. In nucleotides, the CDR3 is TGCAGCGTCCAGACAGGAATGAACACTGAAGCTTTCTTT. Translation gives CSVQTGMNTEAFF.

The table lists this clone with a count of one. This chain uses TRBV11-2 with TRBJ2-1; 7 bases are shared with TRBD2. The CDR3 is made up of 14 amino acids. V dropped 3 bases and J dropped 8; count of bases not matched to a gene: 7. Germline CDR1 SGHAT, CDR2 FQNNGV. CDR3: CASSFGLVWDEQFF. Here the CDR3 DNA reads TGTGCCAGCAGCTTCGGACTAGTATGGGATGAGCAGTTCTTC. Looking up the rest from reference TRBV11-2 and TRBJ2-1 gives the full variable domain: EAGVAQSPRYKIIEKRQSVAFWCNPISGHATLYWYQQILGQGPKLLIQFQNNGVVDDSQLPKDRFSAERLKGVDSTLKIQPAKLEDSAVYLCASSFGLVWDEQFFGPGTRLTVL.

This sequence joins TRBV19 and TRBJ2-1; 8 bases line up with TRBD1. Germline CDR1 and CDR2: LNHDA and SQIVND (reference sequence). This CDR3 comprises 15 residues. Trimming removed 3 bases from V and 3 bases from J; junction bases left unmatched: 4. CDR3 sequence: CASSIPGQGYNEQFF. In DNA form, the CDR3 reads TGTGCCAGTAGTATCCCCGGACAGGGCTACAATGAGCAGTTCTTC. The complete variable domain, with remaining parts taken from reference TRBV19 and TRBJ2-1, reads DGGITQSPKYLFRKEGQNVTLSCEQNLNHDAMYWYRQDPGQGLRLIYYSQIVNDFQKGDIAEGYSVSREKKESFPLTVTSAQKNPTAFYLCASSIPGQGYNEQFFGPGTRLTVL.

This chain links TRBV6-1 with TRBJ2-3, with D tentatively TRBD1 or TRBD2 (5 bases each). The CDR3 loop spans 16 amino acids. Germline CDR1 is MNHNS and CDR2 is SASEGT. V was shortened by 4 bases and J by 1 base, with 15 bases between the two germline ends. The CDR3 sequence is CASSAGTPLGTDTQYF. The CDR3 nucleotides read TGTGCCAGCAGTGCCGGGACCCCCCTGGGCACAGATACGCAGTATTTT.

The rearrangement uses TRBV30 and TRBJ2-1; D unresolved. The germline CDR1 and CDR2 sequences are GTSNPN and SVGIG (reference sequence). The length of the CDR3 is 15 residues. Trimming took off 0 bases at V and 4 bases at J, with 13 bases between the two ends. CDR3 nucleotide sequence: TGTGCCTGGAGTGTAGACCACCCCACGTACAATGAGCAGTTCTTC. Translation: CAWSVDHPTYNEQFF.

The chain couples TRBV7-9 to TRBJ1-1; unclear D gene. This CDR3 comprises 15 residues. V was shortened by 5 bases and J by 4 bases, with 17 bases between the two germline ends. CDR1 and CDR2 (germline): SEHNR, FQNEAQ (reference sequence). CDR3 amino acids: CASSHRPGSGTEAFF. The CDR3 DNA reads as TGTGCCAGCAGCCACCGGCCGGGGTCTGGCACTGAAGCTTTCTTT.

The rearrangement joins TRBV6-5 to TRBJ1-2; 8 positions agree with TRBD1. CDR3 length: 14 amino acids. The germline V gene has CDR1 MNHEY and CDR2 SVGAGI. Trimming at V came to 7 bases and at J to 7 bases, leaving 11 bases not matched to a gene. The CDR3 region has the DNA TGTGCCAGCACACGAGGTGACAGGGGCGCTGGCTACACCTTC. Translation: CASTRGDRGAGYTF.

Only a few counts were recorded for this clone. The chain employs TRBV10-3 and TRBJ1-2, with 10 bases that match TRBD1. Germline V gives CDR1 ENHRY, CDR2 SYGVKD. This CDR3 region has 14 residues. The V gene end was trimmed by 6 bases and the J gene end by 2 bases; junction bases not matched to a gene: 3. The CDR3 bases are TGTGCCATCAGCCTGGACAGGGGGAACTATGGCTACACCTTC. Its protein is CAISLDRGNYGYTF.

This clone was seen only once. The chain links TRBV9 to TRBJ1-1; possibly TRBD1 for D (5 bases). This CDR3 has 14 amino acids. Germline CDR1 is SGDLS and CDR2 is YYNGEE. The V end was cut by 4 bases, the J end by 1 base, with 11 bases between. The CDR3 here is CASSTGQRNTEAFF. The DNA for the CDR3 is TGTGCCAGCAGCACCGGACAAAGGAACACTGAAGCTTTCTTT.

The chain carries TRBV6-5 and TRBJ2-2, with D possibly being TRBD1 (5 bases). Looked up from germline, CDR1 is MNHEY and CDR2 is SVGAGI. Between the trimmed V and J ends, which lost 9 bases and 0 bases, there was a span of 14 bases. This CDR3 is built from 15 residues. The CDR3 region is CASCRQPSNTGELFF. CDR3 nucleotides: TGTGCCAGTTGTAGACAGCCTTCGAACACCGGGGAGCTGTTTTTT.

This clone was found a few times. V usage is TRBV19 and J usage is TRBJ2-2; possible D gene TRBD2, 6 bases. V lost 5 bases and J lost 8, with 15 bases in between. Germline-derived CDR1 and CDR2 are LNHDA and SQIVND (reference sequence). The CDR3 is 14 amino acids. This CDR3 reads CASSLWRADGELFF. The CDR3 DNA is TGTGCCAGTAGTCTGTGGAGGGCCGATGGGGAGCTGTTTTTT.

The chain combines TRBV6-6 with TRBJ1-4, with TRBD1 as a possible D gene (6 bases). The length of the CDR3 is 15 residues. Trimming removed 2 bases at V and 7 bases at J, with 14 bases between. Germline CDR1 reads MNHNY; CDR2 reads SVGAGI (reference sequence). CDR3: CASSYGQTDSEKLFF. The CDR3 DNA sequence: TGTGCCAGCAGTTACGGACAGACGGACTCTGAAAAACTGTTTTTT.

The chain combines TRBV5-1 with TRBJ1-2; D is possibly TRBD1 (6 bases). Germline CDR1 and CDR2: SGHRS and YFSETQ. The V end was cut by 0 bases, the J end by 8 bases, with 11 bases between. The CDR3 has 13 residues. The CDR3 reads CASSLEQGDGYTF. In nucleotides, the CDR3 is TGCGCCAGCAGCTTGGAACAGGGCGACGGCTACACCTTC. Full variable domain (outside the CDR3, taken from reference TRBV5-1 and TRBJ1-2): KAGVTQTPRYLIKTRGQQVTLSCSPISGHRSVSWYQQTPGQGLQFLFEYFSETQRNKGNFPGRFSGRQFSNSRSEMNVSTLELGDSALYLCASSLEQGDGYTFGSGTRLTVV.

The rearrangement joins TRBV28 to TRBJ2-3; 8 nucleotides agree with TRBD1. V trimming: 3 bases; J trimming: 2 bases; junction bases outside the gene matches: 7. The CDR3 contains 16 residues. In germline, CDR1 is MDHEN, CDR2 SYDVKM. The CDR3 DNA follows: TGTGCCAGCAGTTTTCTGGGACAGGCCGACACAGATACGCAGTATTTT. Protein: CASSFLGQADTDTQYF.

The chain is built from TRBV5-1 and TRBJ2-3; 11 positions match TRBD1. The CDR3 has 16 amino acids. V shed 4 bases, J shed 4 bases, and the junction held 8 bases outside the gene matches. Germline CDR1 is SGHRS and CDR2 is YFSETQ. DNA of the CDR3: TGCGCCAGCAGCATACCGGACAGGGGGCTGGCAGATACGCAGTATTTT. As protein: CASSIPDRGLADTQYF.

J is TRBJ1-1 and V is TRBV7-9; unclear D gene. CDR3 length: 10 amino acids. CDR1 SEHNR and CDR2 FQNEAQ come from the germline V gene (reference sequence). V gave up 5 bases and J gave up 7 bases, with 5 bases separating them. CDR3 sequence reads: CASSTVEAFF. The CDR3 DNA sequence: TGTGCCAGCAGCACCGTTGAAGCTTTCTTT.

CDR3 amino acids: CASSLYPGVGNQPQHF. The CDR3 DNA is TGTGCCAGCAGTTTATATCCAGGGGTAGGCAATCAGCCCCAGCATTTT. The chain joins TRBV28 to TRBJ1-5; weak D call: TRBD1 (6 bases). The CDR3 runs 16 residues. V lost 1 base and J lost 2, with 12 bases in between. Germline lookup yields CDR1 MDHEN and CDR2 SYDVKM.